This is a list of T cell receptor beta chains from one sample in a study of T cell responses to AZD1222 COVID-19 vaccine. Profiled with immunoSEQ multiplex PCR; TCRdb holds only in-frame clones, not every one. The table lists roughly 120,000 clones, about 86% of them singletons. This sample comprised peripheral blood, obtained on day 0 of AZD1222 vaccination. Receptors originate from an adult in good health. The CDR3 runs from the conserved cysteine through the conserved F or W. Fields, in order: CDR3 DNA, CDR3 protein, V gene, D gene, J gene, clone size. The D gene is left open where the match is weak. Not every row has a clone size; where given, it reads once, few, many or a size class.

CDR3 DNA: TGTGCCAGCTCACCACAGACGGATACGCAGTATTTT; CDR3 protein: CASSPQTDTQYF; V gene: TRBV18; D gene: NA; J gene: TRBJ2-3; clone size: NA
CDR3 DNA: TGTGCCACCAACGGATATGAGCAGTTCTTC; CDR3 protein: CATNGYEQFF; V gene: TRBV19; D gene: NA; J gene: TRBJ2-1; clone size: few
CDR3 DNA: TGTGCCAGCAGCTTAGATACGGGGTCGGCTGGAAACACCATATATTTT; CDR3 protein: CASSLDTGSAGNTIYF; V gene: TRBV7-9; D gene: NA; J gene: TRBJ1-3; clone size: NA
CDR3 DNA: TGTGCCAGCAGCGCCCAAACTGAAGCTTTCTTT; CDR3 protein: CASSAQTEAFF; V gene: TRBV7-9; D gene: NA; J gene: TRBJ1-1; clone size: NA
CDR3 DNA: TGCAGCGTTGAAGGTCCTAGCGGGTTACCCACAGATACGCAGTATTTT; CDR3 protein: CSVEGPSGLPTDTQYF; V gene: TRBV29-1; D gene: TRBD2; J gene: TRBJ2-3; clone size: once
CDR3 DNA: TGTGCCAGCAGCCAAGATCGGATGGTGCAGTACTTC; CDR3 protein: CASSQDRMVQYF; V gene: TRBV3-1/TRBV3-2; D gene: NA; J gene: TRBJ2-7; clone size: NA
CDR3 DNA: TGTGCCAGCAGGCATGCTCAGGGAAGCTCCTACGAGCAGTACTTC; CDR3 protein: CASRHAQGSSYEQYF; V gene: TRBV6-5; D gene: NA; J gene: TRBJ2-7; clone size: once
CDR3 DNA: TGTGCCACCAGTGCCTATTTCGGGGGAGCGGGAGGTTCGGATACGCAGTATTTT; CDR3 protein: CATSAYFGGAGGSDTQYF; V gene: TRBV24-1; D gene: TRBD2; J gene: TRBJ2-3; clone size: NA
CDR3 DNA: TGTGCCAGCAGCGTAGGAGGGGCCTGGGGTGAGCAGTTCTTC; CDR3 protein: CASSVGGAWGEQFF; V gene: TRBV9; D gene: NA; J gene: TRBJ2-1; clone size: once
CDR3 DNA: TGTGCCACCAGTGAACCAGCAGGGACAGCGACTAGCGGGAGACCCAATGAGCAGTTCTTC; CDR3 protein: CATSEPAGTATSGRPNEQFF; V gene: TRBV24-1; D gene: TRBD2; J gene: TRBJ2-1; clone size: NA
CDR3 DNA: TGTGCCAGTAGCCTAGCGGGGGACACAGATACGCAGTATTTT; CDR3 protein: CASSLAGDTDTQYF; V gene: TRBV19; D gene: TRBD2; J gene: TRBJ2-3; clone size: NA
CDR3 DNA: TGTGCCAGCAGTTTGAGGGAAGAGACCCAGTACTTC; CDR3 protein: CASSLREETQYF; V gene: TRBV6-2/TRBV6-3; D gene: NA; J gene: TRBJ2-5; clone size: NA
CDR3 DNA: TGTGCCAGCAGGAAGGAGGGTTGGAACACTGAAGCTTTCTTT; CDR3 protein: CASRKEGWNTEAFF; V gene: TRBV28; D gene: NA; J gene: TRBJ1-1; clone size: NA
CDR3 DNA: TGTGCCAGCAGTCCCGGTGCGGACTATGGCTACACCTTC; CDR3 protein: CASSPGADYGYTF; V gene: TRBV6-5; D gene: NA; J gene: TRBJ1-2; clone size: NA
CDR3 DNA: TGTGCCAGCAGGCCTGGACAGGCCCAGCAGTTCTTC; CDR3 protein: CASRPGQAQQFF; V gene: TRBV28; D gene: TRBD1; J gene: TRBJ2-1; clone size: NA
CDR3 DNA: TGCAGCGTTGGAGAAGGGCCGAACTATGGCTACACCTTC; CDR3 protein: CSVGEGPNYGYTF; V gene: TRBV29-1; D gene: NA; J gene: TRBJ1-2; clone size: NA
CDR3 DNA: TGTGCCAGCAGTTCCGGACAGAACACTGAAGCTTTCTTT; CDR3 protein: CASSSGQNTEAFF; V gene: TRBV28; D gene: NA; J gene: TRBJ1-1; clone size: NA
CDR3 DNA: TGTGCCGGTCCGACAGTATGCGAAGAGACCCAGTACTTC; CDR3 protein: CAGPTVCEETQYF; V gene: TRBV6-5; D gene: NA; J gene: TRBJ2-5; clone size: NA
CDR3 DNA: TGTGCCAGTAACCCGACCTATAGCAATCAGCCCCAGCATTTT; CDR3 protein: CASNPTYSNQPQHF; V gene: TRBV19; D gene: NA; J gene: TRBJ1-5; clone size: NA
CDR3 DNA: TGTGCCAGCAGTGAGGTGACACTCAATCAGCCCCAGCATTTT; CDR3 protein: CASSEVTLNQPQHF; V gene: TRBV2; D gene: NA; J gene: TRBJ1-5; clone size: NA
CDR3 DNA: TGCGCCAGCAGCCAAGTTGTCCAGGGAAGTTCACCCCTCCACTTT; CDR3 protein: CASSQVVQGSSPLHF; V gene: TRBV4-1; D gene: NA; J gene: TRBJ1-6; clone size: NA
CDR3 DNA: TGCAGTGCTGCCTTCCTAGATACGCAGTATTTT; CDR3 protein: CSAAFLDTQYF; V gene: TRBV20-1; D gene: NA; J gene: TRBJ2-3; clone size: few
CDR3 DNA: TGTGCCAGCAGTCCCTGGGGGGGACGGACTAGTAGGACCCAGTACTTC; CDR3 protein: CASSPWGGRTSRTQYF; V gene: TRBV28; D gene: TRBD2; J gene: TRBJ2-5; clone size: NA
CDR3 DNA: TGTGCCAGCAGCCTCAGGGAATACTATGGCTACACCTTC; CDR3 protein: CASSLREYYGYTF; V gene: TRBV12-3/TRBV12-4; D gene: NA; J gene: TRBJ1-2; clone size: NA
CDR3 DNA: TGTGCCAGCAGCAACCAGGGGGGCTCCTACAATGAGCAGTTCTTC; CDR3 protein: CASSNQGGSYNEQFF; V gene: TRBV21-1; D gene: NA; J gene: TRBJ2-1; clone size: NA
CDR3 DNA: TGTGCCAGCAGCCCGGACATAAACTATGGCTACACCTTC; CDR3 protein: CASSPDINYGYTF; V gene: TRBV7-9; D gene: NA; J gene: TRBJ1-2; clone size: NA
CDR3 DNA: TGTGCCAGCAGCTTAGAAGTAGCGGGAGCTGATACGCAGTATTTT; CDR3 protein: CASSLEVAGADTQYF; V gene: TRBV7-6; D gene: TRBD2; J gene: TRBJ2-3; clone size: NA
CDR3 DNA: TGTGCCAGCAGCTTAGGCGGGGGGACCTACAATGAGCAGTTCTTC; CDR3 protein: CASSLGGGTYNEQFF; V gene: TRBV7-3; D gene: TRBD2; J gene: TRBJ2-1; clone size: few
CDR3 DNA: TGTGCCAGCAGACCTAGCGGTTCCTACGAGCAGTACTTC; CDR3 protein: CASRPSGSYEQYF; V gene: TRBV12-3/TRBV12-4; D gene: TRBD2; J gene: TRBJ2-7; clone size: NA
CDR3 DNA: TGTGCCAGCAGCCCGGTCGGCTCCTACGAGCAGTACTTC; CDR3 protein: CASSPVGSYEQYF; V gene: TRBV14; D gene: NA; J gene: TRBJ2-7; clone size: few
CDR3 DNA: TGTGCCAGTAGCCTTTCCCCGTACCAGGTTAGCAATCAGCCCCAGCATTTT; CDR3 protein: CASSLSPYQVSNQPQHF; V gene: TRBV19; D gene: NA; J gene: TRBJ1-5; clone size: NA
CDR3 DNA: TGTGCCAGCACGAGGACGGAACGCTATGGCTACACCTTC; CDR3 protein: CASTRTERYGYTF; V gene: TRBV25-1; D gene: NA; J gene: TRBJ1-2; clone size: NA
CDR3 DNA: TGTGCCAGCAGTCCCCAACAACAGTTAGCGGGGTACTACAATGAGCAGTTCTTC; CDR3 protein: CASSPQQQLAGYYNEQFF; V gene: TRBV4-2; D gene: TRBD2; J gene: TRBJ2-1; clone size: once
CDR3 DNA: TGTGCCAGCTCACCAAAGTCAATGAACACTGAAGCTTTCTTT; CDR3 protein: CASSPKSMNTEAFF; V gene: TRBV18; D gene: NA; J gene: TRBJ1-1; clone size: few
CDR3 DNA: TGTGCCAGCAGCGTGGGACCGGGCGGCGAAAAACTGTTTTTT; CDR3 protein: CASSVGPGGEKLFF; V gene: TRBV7-9; D gene: NA; J gene: TRBJ1-4; clone size: NA
CDR3 DNA: TGCGCCAGCAGCTTGGGCGGGGGGGGCGAGGACACTGAAGCTTTCTTT; CDR3 protein: CASSLGGGGEDTEAFF; V gene: TRBV5-1; D gene: NA; J gene: TRBJ1-1; clone size: NA
CDR3 DNA: TGTGCCTGGAGTTCATGGGGTCGCGCGGATGGCTACACCTTC; CDR3 protein: CAWSSWGRADGYTF; V gene: TRBV30; D gene: NA; J gene: TRBJ1-2; clone size: NA
CDR3 DNA: TGTGCCAGTAGTATCATACAGGGTCGGGGCAATTCACCCCTCCACTTT; CDR3 protein: CASSIIQGRGNSPLHF; V gene: TRBV19; D gene: NA; J gene: TRBJ1-6; clone size: NA
CDR3 DNA: TGTGCCAGTAGGAGGACTAGCGGGATGACGGCAGATACGCAGTATTTT; CDR3 protein: CASRRTSGMTADTQYF; V gene: TRBV19; D gene: TRBD2; J gene: TRBJ2-3; clone size: once
CDR3 DNA: TGTGCCAGCAGCTTAGATCTAGGGTATTACGAGCAGTACTTC; CDR3 protein: CASSLDLGYYEQYF; V gene: TRBV11-2; D gene: NA; J gene: TRBJ2-7; clone size: few
CDR3 DNA: TGTGCCAGCAGCTTGAATCTACTAGCGGGAGCTCCCGGGGAGCTGTTTTTT; CDR3 protein: CASSLNLLAGAPGELFF; V gene: TRBV5-8; D gene: TRBD2; J gene: TRBJ2-2; clone size: NA
CDR3 DNA: TGTGCCAGCAGTGAAAGACCGGGCAGTGAGCAGTTCTTC; CDR3 protein: CASSERPGSEQFF; V gene: TRBV6-1; D gene: NA; J gene: TRBJ2-1; clone size: NA
CDR3 DNA: TGTGCCACCAGTGAATCATACGAGCAGTACTTC; CDR3 protein: CATSESYEQYF; V gene: TRBV24-1; D gene: NA; J gene: TRBJ2-7; clone size: NA
CDR3 DNA: TGTGCCAGCAGCTTAAATCCGGGCTCCTACAATGAGCAGTTCTTC; CDR3 protein: CASSLNPGSYNEQFF; V gene: TRBV7-2; D gene: NA; J gene: TRBJ2-1; clone size: NA
CDR3 DNA: TGTGCCAGCAGTGTCGGCTATGGCTACACCTTC; CDR3 protein: CASSVGYGYTF; V gene: TRBV12-3/TRBV12-4; D gene: NA; J gene: TRBJ1-2; clone size: NA
CDR3 DNA: TGTGCCAGCAGTGGTCTACCGGGACTAGCGCCGAATGAGCAGTTCTTC; CDR3 protein: CASSGLPGLAPNEQFF; V gene: TRBV6-1; D gene: TRBD2; J gene: TRBJ2-1; clone size: NA
CDR3 DNA: TGTGCCAGCAGCCGAGGCACCGGGGAGCTGTTTTTT; CDR3 protein: CASSRGTGELFF; V gene: TRBV11-2; D gene: NA; J gene: TRBJ2-2; clone size: NA
CDR3 DNA: TGCGCCAGCAGCTTCGGACCCGGTGGTAATTCACCCCTCCACTTT; CDR3 protein: CASSFGPGGNSPLHF; V gene: TRBV5-1; D gene: NA; J gene: TRBJ1-6; clone size: NA
CDR3 DNA: TGTGCCAGCTCACCACTTGGAGGGTCTGAAGCTTTCTTT; CDR3 protein: CASSPLGGSEAFF; V gene: TRBV18; D gene: NA; J gene: TRBJ1-1; clone size: NA
CDR3 DNA: TGTGCCAGCAGCCTAGGAGTAGCGGGAGCTACTACGGGGCAGTACTTC; CDR3 protein: CASSLGVAGATTGQYF; V gene: TRBV3-1/TRBV3-2; D gene: TRBD2; J gene: TRBJ2-7; clone size: NA
CDR3 DNA: TGTGCCAGCAGTTTAAGCGGGGCCGCTAGCACAGATACGCAGTATTTT; CDR3 protein: CASSLSGAASTDTQYF; V gene: TRBV28; D gene: TRBD2; J gene: TRBJ2-3; clone size: NA
CDR3 DNA: TGTGCCAGTAGTTATGACAGGGTAGGCCGGGGGATCACCGGGGAGCTGTTTTTT; CDR3 protein: CASSYDRVGRGITGELFF; V gene: TRBV19; D gene: NA; J gene: TRBJ2-2; clone size: NA
CDR3 DNA: TGTGCCAGCAGCTTAGCAGGGGGCGGTTCACCCCTCCACTTT; CDR3 protein: CASSLAGGGSPLHF; V gene: TRBV7-9; D gene: TRBD1; J gene: TRBJ1-6; clone size: NA